This TCR beta chain is from a study of CD8+ T cells in alopecia areata. Points from the study as a whole: Scalp clonality decreased significantly with tofacitinib, and so did expanded CD8+ clones among the top 100.

After isolation, RNA underwent reverse transcription to generate cDNA as the sequencing template. The protocol was immunoSEQ multiplex PCR, while the TCRdb copy is restricted to in-frame clones and leaves out a portion. The data contain some 110,000 clones, about 61% of them singletons. About this clone: Its specificity is not known.

Germline values: CDR1 ENHRY, CDR2 SYGVKD. The CDR3 is made up of 12 amino acids. V was cut by 8 bases and J by 7 bases, with 15 bases left in between. Treatment specified: oral pan-JAK inhibitor, 5-10 mg twice daily. The rearrangement uses TRBV10-3 and TRBJ2-7; no clear D gene. The receptor was derived from a human donor with alopecia areata. The sample consisted of CD8+ T cells sorted from blood, taken at week 4, from a patient treated with tofacitinib. CDR3 sequence (DNA): TGTGCCATCGCTAGGCCAATGAGGGAGCAGTACTTC. This translates into CAIARPMREQYF.